This entry lists 22 T cell receptor beta chains sequenced from one sample in a study of identical twins. Each CDR3 protein is one row after TCRdb ran MiXCR on the 5' RACE reads. Of 400,000 to 500,000 distinct CDR3 sequences listed, roughly 13% are singletons. This same sample was also part of a study on yellow fever vaccine responses in identical twins.

Sequenced: CD4+ T cells sorted from blood. All receptors come from a young woman in good health.

V and J are TRBV6-1 and TRBJ2-2; D not resolved. Looked up from germline, CDR1 is MNHNS and CDR2 is SASEGT. Trimming left V 6 bases short and J 11 bases short, with 13 bases between. CDR3 length: 12 residues. The CDR3 nucleotides read TGTGCCAGCAGCCGGACCTACGTTGAGCTGTTTTTT. As protein: CASSRTYVELFF.

Written as DNA, the CDR3 is TGCAGTGCTAGAGAGAGTGTCACAGATACGCAGTATTTT. Translating gives CSARESVTDTQYF. The chain joins TRBV20-1 to TRBJ2-3; D is undetermined. Germline lookup yields CDR1 DFQATT and CDR2 SNEGSKA (reference sequence). Trimming shortened V by 0 bases and J by 2 bases, and 6 bases separated the two germline ends. The CDR3 loop spans 13 amino acids.

The rearrangement links TRBV10-3 to TRBJ1-5; 10 nucleotides agree with TRBD1. V shed 2 bases, J shed 4 bases, and the junction held 2 bases outside the gene matches. This CDR3 has 15 residues. Germline V gene data show CDR1 as ENHRY and CDR2 as SYGVKD. The CDR3 nucleotides are TGTGCCATCAGTGAGCCGGACAGGGGGAATCAGCCCCAGCATTTT. Translating gives CAISEPDRGNQPQHF.

This clonotype was observed a handful of times. The rearrangement joins TRBV9 to TRBJ2-1; maybe TRBD2 (5 bases). Germline assignment: CDR1 SGDLS and CDR2 YYNGEE. V was trimmed by 4 bases and J by 4 bases, leaving 12 bases between them. The CDR3 is 14 amino acids. This chain's CDR3 is CASSRSPGYNEQFF. DNA of the CDR3: TGTGCCAGCAGCCGCAGTCCGGGGTACAATGAGCAGTTCTTC.

The chain links TRBV27 to TRBJ2-3; TRBD2 matches at 9 bases. CDR1 MNHEY and CDR2 SMNVEV come from the germline V gene (reference sequence). The CDR3 consists of 15 residues. V gave up 4 bases and J gave up 9 bases; unmatched junction bases: 11. CDR3 in DNA: TGTGCCAGCAGTTCCCTCGGACTAGCGATGGTGACGCAGTATTTT. This sequence encodes CASSSLGLAMVTQYF.

This clonotype was seen a handful of times. The chain employs TRBV10-3 and TRBJ2-7; tentatively, D is TRBD2 (6 bases). This CDR3 contains 13 residues. V was cut by 4 bases and J by 2 bases, with 9 bases left in between. Germline V gives CDR1 ENHRY, CDR2 SYGVKD. CDR3 in DNA: TGTGCCATCAGTGGGGGGGACCCCTACGAGCAGTACTTC. This encodes CAISGGDPYEQYF.

V usage is TRBV7-6 and J usage is TRBJ2-7; maybe TRBD2 (6 bases). The CDR3 is 16 residues long. Trimming took off 5 bases at V and 9 bases at J, with 26 bases between the two ends. Germline V gene data show CDR1 as SGHVS and CDR2 as FNYEAQ. The CDR3 bases are TGTGCCAGCAGCCCAGAAGGGATCGCGGGAAACTTCCGGCAGTACTTC. Its translation is CASSPEGIAGNFRQYF.

The chain uses TRBV12-3 or TRBV12-4 and TRBJ2-5; 8 nucleotides align to TRBD2. The CDR3 loop spans 15 amino acids. V shed 6 bases, J shed 5 bases, and the junction held 11 bases outside the gene matches. CDR3 in amino acids: CASRNSGARGETQYF. CDR3 bases: TGTGCCAGCAGAAATAGCGGGGCACGCGGTGAGACCCAGTACTTC.

This clonotype has a count of ten or more. The chain is built from TRBV9 and TRBJ1-1; TRBD1 matches at 8 bases. The J segment lost 0 bases and the V segment lost 0 bases, leaving 1 base of the junction unmatched. Germline CDR1 reads SGDLS; CDR2 reads YYNGEE. This CDR3 is 15 amino acids long. The CDR3 is CASSVGTGMNTEAFF. CDR3 bases: TGTGCCAGCAGCGTAGGGACAGGGATGAACACTGAAGCTTTCTTT.

This chain uses TRBV19 with TRBJ2-3; D not certain. V was trimmed by 5 bases and J by 2 bases, leaving 8 bases between them. CDR3 length: 13 amino acids. Per the germline V gene, CDR1 is LNHDA and CDR2 is SQIVND (reference sequence). DNA of the CDR3: TGTGCCAGTAGTTGGCTAAACACAGATACGCAGTATTTT. Translated: CASSWLNTDTQYF.

The CDR3 DNA reads as TGTGCCAGCAGCCAATCCACTGGTAGCCTCAATGAGCAGTTCTTC. Residues: CASSQSTGSLNEQFF. V and J are TRBV7-2 and TRBJ2-1; D is unresolved. Between the trimmed V and J ends, which lost 5 bases and 6 bases, there was a span of 17 bases. CDR1 is SGHTA and CDR2 is FQGNSA in the germline V gene. CDR3 length equals 15 residues.

This clonotype has a handful of counts. The chain uses TRBV9 and TRBJ2-6; the match to TRBD2 covers 8 bases. Germline CDR1 is SGDLS and CDR2 is YYNGEE. J was trimmed by 4 bases and V by 3 bases; bases with no gene match: 24. The length of the CDR3 is 22 residues. In DNA form, the CDR3 reads TGTGCCAGCAGCGCTCTCGTAGCGGGACCTGCAGACTTCCCCTCGGGGGCCAACGTCCTGACTTTC. Protein: CASSALVAGPADFPSGANVLTF.

The V gene is TRBV7-2, the J gene TRBJ2-1; D may be TRBD1 (6 bases). The germline V gene encodes CDR1 SGHTA and CDR2 FQGNSA. V lost 5 bases and J lost 2, with 13 bases in between. The CDR3 consists of 15 residues. The CDR3 protein is CASSMTGTAYNEQFF. The CDR3 DNA reads as TGTGCCAGCAGCATGACAGGAACAGCCTACAATGAGCAGTTCTTC.

This clonotype was seen at least ten times. The chain couples TRBV10-3 to TRBJ2-3, with 7 positions matching TRBD2. The V and J ends lost 4 bases and 5 bases, in that order; junction bases with no gene match: 12. Germline V gene sequence: CDR1 ENHRY, CDR2 SYGVKD. The CDR3 extends over 16 amino acids. The CDR3 sequence: CAISGSAGVGKDTQYF. The CDR3 DNA reads as TGTGCCATCAGTGGGTCGGCGGGAGTTGGAAAAGATACGCAGTATTTT.

In its sample, this clonotype was seen many times. An end of the junction does not agree with germline; a read error may underlie this. The V call is TRBV12-3 or TRBV12-4, the J call TRBJ1-1; D is perhaps TRBD1 (6 bases). The CDR3 length is 13 residues. Written as DNA, the CDR3 is TGCGCCAGCAGCTTGAGGGGGGACACTGAAGCTTTCTTT. It yields the protein CASSLRGDTEAFF.

This clonotype was counted a few times. V usage is TRBV5-5 and J usage is TRBJ1-2; possibly TRBD1 for D (6 bases). There are 14 residues in the CDR3. V gave up 4 bases and J gave up 4 bases, with 14 bases separating them. CDR1 and CDR2 (germline): SGHKS, YYEKEE (reference sequence). Written as DNA, the CDR3 is TGTGCCAGCAGCCGGGACACCCAGTCCTATGGCTACACCTTC. It specifies CASSRDTQSYGYTF. Full variable domain (outside the CDR3, taken from reference TRBV5-5 and TRBJ1-2): DAGVTQSPTHLIKTRGQQVTLRCSPISGHKSVSWYQQVLGQGPQFIFQYYEKEERGRGNFPDRFSARQFPNYSSELNVNALLLGDSALYLCASSRDTQSYGYTFGSGTRLTVV.

The chain employs TRBV6-1 and TRBJ2-6, with 8 bases lining up with TRBD1. Trimming removed 7 bases from V and 0 bases from J; junction bases left unmatched: 11. Germline lookup yields CDR1 MNHNS and CDR2 SASEGT. The CDR3 extends over 18 amino acids. CDR3 in DNA: TGTGCCAGCATGACGAAAACAGGGGGTAACTCTGGGGCCAACGTCCTGACTTTC. Its protein is CASMTKTGGNSGANVLTF.

This chain connects TRBV12-3 or TRBV12-4 to TRBJ2-1, with unresolved D. The CDR3 runs 15 residues. Trimming left V 4 bases short and J 0 bases short, with 10 bases between. DNA for the CDR3: TGTGCCAGCAGTTCCAGCCTCGGCTCCTACAATGAGCAGTTCTTC. Its translation is CASSSSLGSYNEQFF.

This clonotype was recorded a few times. This chain connects TRBV7-2 to TRBJ1-1, with D unclear. Trimming stripped 2 bases from V and 1 base from J, with 11 bases between. The CDR3 runs to 15 residues. Per the germline V gene, CDR1 is SGHTA and CDR2 is FQGNSA. CDR3 region: CASSLYGSWNTEAFF. For the CDR3, the DNA is TGTGCCAGCAGCTTATATGGCAGCTGGAACACTGAAGCTTTCTTT.

This clonotype was observed at least ten times. V and J are TRBV7-2 and TRBJ1-3; D is perhaps TRBD1 (6 bases). The CDR3 sequence is 14 residues long. V was trimmed by 5 bases and J by 0 bases, leaving 8 bases between them. Germline V gene data show CDR1 as SGHTA and CDR2 as FQGNSA. CDR3 sequence reads: CASSLQGSGNTIYF. DNA of the CDR3: TGTGCCAGCAGCCTACAGGGCTCTGGAAACACCATATATTTT.

J is TRBJ2-1 and V is TRBV6-2 or TRBV6-3; a weak D match, TRBD2 (5 bases). Between the trimmed V and J ends, which lost 7 bases and 4 bases, there was a span of 14 bases. The CDR3 runs 14 residues. Germline lookup yields CDR1 MNHEY and CDR2 SVGEGT. CDR3 region: CASISAGGYNEQFF. The CDR3 region has the DNA TGTGCCAGCATCTCGGCGGGCGGGTACAATGAGCAGTTCTTC.

This clonotype came up a few times. The rearrangement links TRBV7-9 to TRBJ2-3, with D uncertain. With 2 bases removed from V and 6 bases from J, the gap between germline ends came to 18 bases. The CDR3 runs 16 residues. CDR1 and CDR2 from the germline V gene are SEHNR and FQNEAQ (reference sequence). The DNA for the CDR3 is TGTGCCAGCAGCTTAACTCGGCCAGGTCGCCCGGATACGCAGTATTTT. It specifies CASSLTRPGRPDTQYF.